This TCR beta chain was documented in a study of cytomegalovirus exposure and HLA in healthy donors. Germline-derived CDR1 and CDR2 are MNHNY and SVGAGI (reference sequence). This CDR3 contains 15 residues. V shed 0 bases and J shed 1 base, with 7 bases lying between them. Assay: immunoSEQ multiplex PCR; the TCRdb copy retains only in-frame clones and omits some. The sample includes about 130,000 clones, roughly 89% of them seen just once. The sequencing sample was made of PBMCs. The chain combines TRBV6-6 with TRBJ1-3; D gene unclear. The receptor was derived from a woman under 30 in good health and CMV-seropositive. The CDR3 sequence: CASSYSPFSGNTIYF. The CDR3 DNA follows: TGTGCCAGCAGTTACTCCCCCTTTTCTGGAAACACCATATATTTT.